The rows below give T cell receptor beta chains drawn from one sample of a study of blood T cell repertoires in COVID-19. TCRdb keeps only in-frame clones here, not all; method: immunoSEQ multiplex PCR. The repertoire holds a few hundred thousand clones, with roughly nine tenths as singletons. Sequenced sample: peripheral blood. These receptors all stem from a man between 18 and 29 years old who had recovered from COVID-19. Both conserved end residues are part of each CDR3. The D gene is left open where the match is weak. Size is omitted from some rows. Given values are once, few, many or a class for expanded clones.

v_gene	d_gene	j_gene	abundance	CDR3nt	CDR3aa
TRBV7-3	NA	TRBJ1-3	NA	TGTGCCAGCAGCTTAATCGGGGGTCCGGGAAACACCATATATTTT	CASSLIGGPGNTIYF
TRBV2	NA	TRBJ2-5	NA	TGTGCCAGCAACACCCGGGGTGGATCGGAGACCCAGTACTTC	CASNTRGGSETQYF
TRBV14	NA	TRBJ1-6	NA	TGTGCCAGCAGCCAGGTGGACAGTTATTCACCCCTCCACTTT	CASSQVDSYSPLHF
TRBV12-5	NA	TRBJ2-7	NA	TGTGCTAGTGGGGGAGGCTACGAGCAGTACTTC	CASGGGYEQYF
TRBV6-6	NA	TRBJ1-3	NA	TGTGCCAGCAGTATAACAGAAGGTGGAAACACCATATATTTT	CASSITEGGNTIYF
TRBV9	NA	TRBJ1-1	few	TGTGCCAGCAGCCGGGACTTCCTCCGAGCTTTCTTT	CASSRDFLRAFF
TRBV3-1/TRBV3-2	NA	TRBJ1-1	NA	TGTGCCAGCAGCTTTAGCGGGGCCTCGGGGACTGAAGCTTTCTTT	CASSFSGASGTEAFF
TRBV6-6	NA	TRBJ1-1	NA	TGTGCCAGCAGCATAGAGGCAGAGAACACTGAAGCTTTCTTT	CASSIEAENTEAFF
TRBV6-1	TRBD2	TRBJ2-1	NA	TGTGCCAGCAGTGAAGAACTAGCGGGAGGACATGAGCAGTTCTTC	CASSEELAGGHEQFF
TRBV28	NA	TRBJ1-2	NA	TGTGCCAGCAGCCTAGAAGATGGCTATGGCTACACCTTC	CASSLEDGYGYTF
TRBV5-4	TRBD1	TRBJ2-3	NA	TGTGCCAGCAGCTCCACGGACAGGCGCACAGATACGCAGTATTTT	CASSSTDRRTDTQYF
TRBV6-1	NA	TRBJ1-2	NA	TGTGCCAGCAGTGAAGGTGCGGGGAGGGCGGGCTATGGCTACACCTTC	CASSEGAGRAGYGYTF
TRBV5-4	TRBD2	TRBJ2-1	NA	TGTGCCAGCAGCTTAGGACTAGCGGGAGCCAATGAGCAGTTCTTC	CASSLGLAGANEQFF
TRBV12-3/TRBV12-4	TRBD2	TRBJ2-1	NA	TGTGCCAGCAGTTTGGGGACTAAGGATGAGCAGTTCTTC	CASSLGTKDEQFF
TRBV11-2	TRBD1	TRBJ2-5	NA	TGTGCCAGCAGCTTAGATCTTGGCAGGGGGCAAGGGGAGACCCAGTACTTC	CASSLDLGRGQGETQYF
TRBV9	TRBD1	TRBJ2-6	NA	TGTGCCAGCAGCGTATCGACAGGGGGCTATTTAGCTGGGGCCAACGTCCTGACTTTC	CASSVSTGGYLAGANVLTF
TRBV5-6	NA	TRBJ2-5	NA	TGTGCCAGCAGCTTTACAGGTACCCAAGAGACCCAGTACTTC	CASSFTGTQETQYF
TRBV2	NA	TRBJ2-1	NA	TGTGCCAGCAGGGAACAGGTCTACAATGAGCAGTTCTTC	CASREQVYNEQFF
TRBV30	TRBD2	TRBJ2-1	NA	TGTGCCTGGAGTAGAGCGGGAAGCTCCTACAATGAGCAGTTCTTC	CAWSRAGSSYNEQFF
TRBV2	TRBD2	TRBJ2-7	NA	TGTGCCAGCAGTGAGGGGCTAGCGGGATCCCACGAGCAGTACTTC	CASSEGLAGSHEQYF
TRBV18	NA	TRBJ1-2	NA	TGTGCCAGCTCACCTACAGGGTTCGCGTCTAACTATGGCTACACCTTC	CASSPTGFASNYGYTF
TRBV6-4	TRBD1	TRBJ1-1	NA	TGTGCCAGCAGACGACAGGGATGGAACACTGAAGCTTTCTTT	CASRRQGWNTEAFF
TRBV19	TRBD1	TRBJ2-7	once	TGTGCCAGTAGTATTGGGGACAGCCCCTTC	CASSIGDSPF
TRBV30	NA	TRBJ1-2	NA	TGTGCCTGGATCAAAAACCCAAAATTGACGGGAAGCTATGGCTACACCTTC	CAWIKNPKLTGSYGYTF
TRBV5-6	TRBD1	TRBJ1-3	NA	TGTGCCAGCAGCTTCACAGGGGGCAACTCTGGAAACACCATATATTTT	CASSFTGGNSGNTIYF
TRBV5-1	TRBD1	TRBJ1-2	NA	TGCGCCAGCAGCTTGGGCACAGGGGGGAGCTATGGCTACACCTTC	CASSLGTGGSYGYTF
TRBV6-7	TRBD2	TRBJ2-1	NA	TGTGCCAGCAGTTACCGCCCCGTGGCGGGAGGCCCCAATGAGCAGTTCTTC	CASSYRPVAGGPNEQFF
TRBV3-1/TRBV3-2	TRBD1	TRBJ2-2	NA	TGTGCCAGCAGCCAAGCCGCCCCGGGACAGAGTACCCGGGGCACCGGGGAGCTGTTTTTT	CASSQAAPGQSTRGTGELFF
TRBV6-1	NA	TRBJ1-1	NA	TGTGCCAGCAGTGAAGCGGGGGGGAACACTGAAGCTTTCTTT	CASSEAGGNTEAFF
TRBV14	NA	TRBJ2-1	NA	TGTGCCAGCAGCCAAGGTACGGGACTGGGGTACAATGAGCAGTTCTTC	CASSQGTGLGYNEQFF
TRBV7-9	NA	TRBJ2-5	NA	TGTGCCAGCAGCTTAGACAGGGAAGAAGAGACCCAGTACTTC	CASSLDREEETQYF
TRBV24-1	NA	TRBJ2-2	NA	TGTGCCACCTCGGCGGGCAGGGGAAGTACCGGGGAGCTGTTTTTT	CATSAGRGSTGELFF
TRBV4-3	NA	TRBJ1-5	once	TGCGCCAGCAGCCAAGAAACAAATCAGCCCCAGCATTTT	CASSQETNQPQHF
TRBV7-3	NA	TRBJ2-3	NA	TGTGCCAGCAGCCCCACACCCCTAGGGGCAGATACGCAGTATTTT	CASSPTPLGADTQYF
TRBV12-5	TRBD1	TRBJ1-4	once	TGTGCTAGTGGTTTGGGACAGGGGGCTAATGAAAAACTGTTTTTT	CASGLGQGANEKLFF
TRBV29-1	TRBD1	TRBJ1-2	NA	TGCAGCGCTGAGAGGGGGCCTAACTATGGCTACACCTTC	CSAERGPNYGYTF
TRBV19	NA	TRBJ1-2	NA	TGTGCCAGTAGTATTTTATTGGGGACACACTATGGCTACACCTTC	CASSILLGTHYGYTF
TRBV5-8	TRBD2	TRBJ2-5	NA	TGTGCCAGCAGCGCGGGACTAGCGGGAAGAGAGACCCAGTACTTC	CASSAGLAGRETQYF
TRBV14	TRBD1	TRBJ2-5	NA	TGTGCCAGCAGCCAAGTCTTCTTGACCGCATCCTCAGCGCTAACAGGGGCTAGTCAAGAGACCCAGTACTTC	CASSQVFLTASSALTGASQETQYF
TRBV9	TRBD1	TRBJ2-4	NA	TGTGCCAGCAGCGACAGGGGATTGGAACGGAGCATTCAGTACTTC	CASSDRGLERSIQYF
TRBV5-1	NA	TRBJ2-7	few	TGCGCCAGCAGCCAGGGCCCTCGTAGCTCCTACGAGCAGTACTTC	CASSQGPRSSYEQYF
TRBV19	TRBD2	TRBJ2-1	NA	TGTGCCAGTAGTATAATCGCGGGGGGCATTTTTTATGAGCAGTTCTTC	CASSIIAGGIFYEQFF
TRBV4-3	NA	TRBJ1-1	few	TGCGCCAGCAGCCGAGGGCGAACTGAAGCTTTCTTT	CASSRGRTEAFF
TRBV18	NA	TRBJ2-3	NA	TGTGCCAGCTCACATAATTACAGGGATACGCAGTATTTT	CASSHNYRDTQYF
TRBV2	NA	TRBJ1-2	NA	TGTGCCAGCGGGGAGGTCAACTATGGCTACACCTTC	CASGEVNYGYTF
TRBV14	NA	TRBJ1-1	NA	TGTGCCAGCAGCCTTCGGGGGACTGAAGCTTTCTTT	CASSLRGTEAFF
TRBV5-4	NA	TRBJ1-1	NA	TGTGCCTGCGGCACGATCGACACTGAAGCTTTCTTT	CACGTIDTEAFF
TRBV24-1	NA	TRBJ1-6	NA	TGTGCCAGCAAACCCTCAGGTCAATTGGGCTCTTTCTATAATTCACCCCTCCACTTT	CASKPSGQLGSFYNSPLHF
TRBV29-1	TRBD1	TRBJ2-7	NA	TGCAGCGTTGAAGGAGGGGGCATCGGCTACGAGCAGTACTTC	CSVEGGGIGYEQYF
TRBV19	NA	TRBJ2-7	NA	TGTGCCAGTAGGCGACAGGTTGGCTACGAGCAGTACTTC	CASRRQVGYEQYF
TRBV19	NA	TRBJ1-1	NA	TGTGCCAGTAGCCCCGTTGTGAACACTGAAGCTTTCTTT	CASSPVVNTEAFF
TRBV6-6	TRBD1	TRBJ1-1	NA	TGTGCCAGCAGTCGACAGGGGGTGGGCACTGAAGCTTTCTTT	CASSRQGVGTEAFF
TRBV4-1	NA	TRBJ1-1	NA	TGCGCCAGCAGCCAAGACAGGGGTGGGACTGAAGCTTTCTTT	CASSQDRGGTEAFF
TRBV7-8	TRBD1	TRBJ1-3	NA	TGTGCCAGCAGCTGGGACAGGGGTAGAAACACCATATATTTT	CASSWDRGRNTIYF
TRBV7-8	TRBD1	TRBJ1-6	NA	TGTGCCAGCAGCTTAGCGCACTTCGACAGGGGGCTAGTATCACCCCTCCACTTT	CASSLAHFDRGLVSPLHF
TRBV20-1	NA	TRBJ1-1	NA	TGCAGTGCTAGTCCCACAAGGGAGGGGAACACTGAAGCTTTCTTT	CSASPTREGNTEAFF
TRBV19	TRBD1	TRBJ1-5	NA	TGTGCCAGTAGTATAGGACAGGGTGCGCAGCCCCAGCATTTT	CASSIGQGAQPQHF
TRBV7-6	TRBD2	TRBJ2-3	NA	TGTGCCAGCAGCTTAAATAGCGGGGGAACAGATACGCAGTATTTT	CASSLNSGGTDTQYF
TRBV3-1/TRBV3-2	TRBD1	TRBJ2-2	NA	TGTGCCAGCAGCCAGGGACGGACAGGGATGAACACCGGGGAGCTGTTTTTT	CASSQGRTGMNTGELFF
TRBV7-6	NA	TRBJ2-2	NA	TGTGCCAGCAGCCCGGGACAAGCGAACACCGGGGAGCTGTTTTTT	CASSPGQANTGELFF